The sample holds a few counts of the clone carrying this T cell receptor beta chain. The data were obtained in a study of blood T cell repertoires in COVID-19. Only in-frame clones appear in the TCRdb table, and some are missing; sequencing was by immunoSEQ multiplex PCR. The sample records fewer than 130,000 clones, about 72% being singletons. CDR1 is ENHRY and CDR2 is SYGVKD in the germline V gene. The CDR3 runs to 14 residues. With 2 bases removed from V and 0 bases from J, the gap between germline ends came to 7 bases. The source material was peripheral blood. This clonotype was sampled from a woman aged 55 to 70 with acute or convalescent COVID-19. The gene calls are TRBV10-3 and TRBJ1-1; D is uncertain. CDR3 nucleotide sequence: TGTGCCATCAGTGAGAGAGCGGTGAACACTGAAGCTTTCTTT. It codes for CAISERAVNTEAFF.